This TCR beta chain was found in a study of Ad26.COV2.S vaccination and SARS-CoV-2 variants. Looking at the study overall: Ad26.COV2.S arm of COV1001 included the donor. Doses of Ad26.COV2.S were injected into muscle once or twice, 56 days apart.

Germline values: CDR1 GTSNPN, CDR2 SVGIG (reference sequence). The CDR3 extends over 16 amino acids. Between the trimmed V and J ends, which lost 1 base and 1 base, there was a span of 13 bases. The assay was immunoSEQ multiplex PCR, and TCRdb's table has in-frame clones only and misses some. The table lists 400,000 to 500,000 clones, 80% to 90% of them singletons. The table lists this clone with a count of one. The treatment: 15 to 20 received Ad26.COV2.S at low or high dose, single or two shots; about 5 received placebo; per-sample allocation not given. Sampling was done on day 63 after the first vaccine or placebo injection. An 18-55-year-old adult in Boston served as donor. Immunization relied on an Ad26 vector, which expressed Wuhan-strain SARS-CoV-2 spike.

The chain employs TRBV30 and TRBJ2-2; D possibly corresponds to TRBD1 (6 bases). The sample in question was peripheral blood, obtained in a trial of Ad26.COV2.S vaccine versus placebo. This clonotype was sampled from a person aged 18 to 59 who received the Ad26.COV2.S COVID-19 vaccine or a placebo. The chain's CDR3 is CAWSALGAWNTGELFF. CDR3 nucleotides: TGTGCCTGGAGTGCGCTGGGGGCTTGGAACACCGGGGAGCTGTTTTTT.